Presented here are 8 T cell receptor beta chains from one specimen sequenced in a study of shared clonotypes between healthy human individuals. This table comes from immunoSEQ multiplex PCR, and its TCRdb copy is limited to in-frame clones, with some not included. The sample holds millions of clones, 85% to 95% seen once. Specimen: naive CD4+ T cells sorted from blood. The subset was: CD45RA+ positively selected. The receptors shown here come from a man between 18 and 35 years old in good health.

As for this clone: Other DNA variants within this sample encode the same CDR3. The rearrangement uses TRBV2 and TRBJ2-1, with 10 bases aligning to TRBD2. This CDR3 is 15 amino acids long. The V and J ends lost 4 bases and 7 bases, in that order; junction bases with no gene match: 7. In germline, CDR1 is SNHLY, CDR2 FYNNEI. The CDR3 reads CASSAASGGANEQFF. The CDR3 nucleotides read TGTGCCAGCAGTGCCGCGAGCGGGGGGGCTAATGAGCAGTTCTTC.

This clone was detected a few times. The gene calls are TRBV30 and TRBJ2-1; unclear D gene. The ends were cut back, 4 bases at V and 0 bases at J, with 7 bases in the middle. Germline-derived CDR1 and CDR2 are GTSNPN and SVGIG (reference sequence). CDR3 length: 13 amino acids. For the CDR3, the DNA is TGTGCCTGGACTTTCAGCTCCTACAATGAGCAGTTCTTC. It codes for CAWTFSSYNEQFF.

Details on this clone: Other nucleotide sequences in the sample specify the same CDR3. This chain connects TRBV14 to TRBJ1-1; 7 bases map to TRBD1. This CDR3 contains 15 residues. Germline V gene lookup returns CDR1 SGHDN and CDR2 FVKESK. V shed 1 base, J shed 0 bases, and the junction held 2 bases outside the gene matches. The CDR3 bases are TGTGCCAGCAGCCAAGCCGGGACAGTGAACACTGAAGCTTTCTTT. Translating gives CASSQAGTVNTEAFF.

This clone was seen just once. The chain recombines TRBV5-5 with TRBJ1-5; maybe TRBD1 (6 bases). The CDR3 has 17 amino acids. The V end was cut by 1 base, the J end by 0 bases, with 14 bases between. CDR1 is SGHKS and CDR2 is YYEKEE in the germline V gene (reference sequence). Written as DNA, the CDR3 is TGTGCCAGCAGCTTGTGGGCCGGGACAAATAGCAATCAGCCCCAGCATTTT. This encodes CASSLWAGTNSNQPQHF.

CDR3 bases: TGTGCCAGCAGCTTGAGACAGGGGGCCGGGGAGACCCAGTACTTC. The encoded protein is CASSLRQGAGETQYF. The chain couples TRBV5-4 to TRBJ2-5, with 10 nucleotides matching TRBD1. V was pared by 1 base and J by 5 bases, with 5 bases of the junction left unmatched. Germline V gene data show CDR1 as SGHNT and CDR2 as YYREEE (reference sequence). CDR3 length: 15 amino acids.

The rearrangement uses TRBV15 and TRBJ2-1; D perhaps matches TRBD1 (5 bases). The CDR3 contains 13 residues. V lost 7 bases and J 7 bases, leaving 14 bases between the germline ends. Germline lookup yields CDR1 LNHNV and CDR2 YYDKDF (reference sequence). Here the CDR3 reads CATKGRVRNEQFF. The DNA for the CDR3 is TGTGCCACCAAGGGCAGGGTAAGGAATGAGCAGTTCTTC.

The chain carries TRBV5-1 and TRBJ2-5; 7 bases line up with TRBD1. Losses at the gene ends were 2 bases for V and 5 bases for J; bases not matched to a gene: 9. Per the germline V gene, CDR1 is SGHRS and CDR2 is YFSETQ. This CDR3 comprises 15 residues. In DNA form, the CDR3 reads TGCGCCAGCAGCTTTAGCACAGGGGTAGGGGAGACCCAGTACTTC. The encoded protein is CASSFSTGVGETQYF. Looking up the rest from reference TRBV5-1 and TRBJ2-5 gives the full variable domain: KAGVTQTPRYLIKTRGQQVTLSCSPISGHRSVSWYQQTPGQGLQFLFEYFSETQRNKGNFPGRFSGRQFSNSRSEMNVSTLELGDSALYLCASSFSTGVGETQYFGPGTRLLVL.

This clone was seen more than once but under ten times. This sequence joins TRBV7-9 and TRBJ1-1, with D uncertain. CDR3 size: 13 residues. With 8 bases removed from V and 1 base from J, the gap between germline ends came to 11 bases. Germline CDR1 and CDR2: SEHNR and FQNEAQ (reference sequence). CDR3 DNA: TGTGCCAGCCAAGCGAGTAGGAACACTGAAGCTTTCTTT. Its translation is CASQASRNTEAFF.